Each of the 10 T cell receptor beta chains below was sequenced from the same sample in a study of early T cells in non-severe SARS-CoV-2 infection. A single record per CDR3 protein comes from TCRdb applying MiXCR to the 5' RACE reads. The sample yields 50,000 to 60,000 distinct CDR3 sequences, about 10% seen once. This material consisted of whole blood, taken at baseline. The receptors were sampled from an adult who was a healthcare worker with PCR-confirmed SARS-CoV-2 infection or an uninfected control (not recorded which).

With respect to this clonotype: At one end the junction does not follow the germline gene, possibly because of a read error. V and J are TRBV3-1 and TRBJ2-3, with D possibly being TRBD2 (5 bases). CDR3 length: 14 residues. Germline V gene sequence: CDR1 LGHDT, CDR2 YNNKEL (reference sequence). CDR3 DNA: TGTGACAGCAGCCCCAGACCCCGGGGAGATACGCAGTATTTT. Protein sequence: CDSSPRPRGDTQYF.

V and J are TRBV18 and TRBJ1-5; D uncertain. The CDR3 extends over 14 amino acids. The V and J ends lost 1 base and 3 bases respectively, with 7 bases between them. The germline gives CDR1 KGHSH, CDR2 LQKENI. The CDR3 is CASSPQGDNQPQHF. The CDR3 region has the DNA TGTGCCAGCTCACCACAGGGTGACAATCAGCCCCAGCATTTT.

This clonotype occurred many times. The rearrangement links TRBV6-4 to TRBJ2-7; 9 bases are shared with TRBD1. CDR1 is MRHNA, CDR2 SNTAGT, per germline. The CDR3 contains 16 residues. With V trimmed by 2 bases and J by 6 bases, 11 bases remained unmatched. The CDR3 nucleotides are TGTGCCAGCAGTGACCCTCAAGGGACAGGGTCATGCGAGCAGTACTTC. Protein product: CASSDPQGTGSCEQYF.

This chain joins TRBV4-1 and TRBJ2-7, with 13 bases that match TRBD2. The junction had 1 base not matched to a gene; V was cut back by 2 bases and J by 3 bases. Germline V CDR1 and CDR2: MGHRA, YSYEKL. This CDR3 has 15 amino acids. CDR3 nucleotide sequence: TGCGCCAGCAGCCAAAGGACTAGCGGGAGCTACGAGCAGTACTTC. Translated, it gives CASSQRTSGSYEQYF.

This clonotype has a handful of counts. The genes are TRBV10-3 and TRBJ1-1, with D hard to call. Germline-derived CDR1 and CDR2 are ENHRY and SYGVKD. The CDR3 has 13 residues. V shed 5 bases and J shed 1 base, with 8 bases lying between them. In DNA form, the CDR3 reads TGTGCCATCAGTCAGACACAGAACACTGAAGCTTTCTTT. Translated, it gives CAISQTQNTEAFF.

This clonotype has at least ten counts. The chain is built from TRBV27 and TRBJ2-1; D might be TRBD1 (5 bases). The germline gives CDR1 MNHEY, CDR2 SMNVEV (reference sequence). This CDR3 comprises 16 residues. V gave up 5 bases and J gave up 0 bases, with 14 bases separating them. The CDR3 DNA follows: TGTGCCAGCAGTCCCTCCGCAGGGAACTCCTACAATGAGCAGTTCTTC. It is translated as CASSPSAGNSYNEQFF.

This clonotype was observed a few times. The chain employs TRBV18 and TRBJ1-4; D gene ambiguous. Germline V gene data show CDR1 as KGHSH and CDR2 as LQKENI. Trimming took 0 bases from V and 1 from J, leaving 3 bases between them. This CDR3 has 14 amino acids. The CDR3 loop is CASSPPLTNEKLFF. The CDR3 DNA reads TGTGCCAGCTCACCACCTCTAACTAATGAAAAACTGTTTTTT.

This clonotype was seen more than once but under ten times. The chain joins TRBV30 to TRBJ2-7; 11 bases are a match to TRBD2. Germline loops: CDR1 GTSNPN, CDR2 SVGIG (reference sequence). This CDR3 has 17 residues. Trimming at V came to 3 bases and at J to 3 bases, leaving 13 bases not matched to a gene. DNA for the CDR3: TGTGCCTGGAGCGACCGACTAGCGGGGAGGGGCTTCTACGAGCAGTACTTC. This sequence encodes CAWSDRLAGRGFYEQYF. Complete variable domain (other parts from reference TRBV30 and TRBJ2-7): SQTIHQWPATLVQPVGSPLSLECTVEGTSNPNLYWYRQAAGRGLQLLFYSVGIGQISSEVPQNLSASRPQDRQFILSSKKLLLSDSGFYLCAWSDRLAGRGFYEQYFGPGTRLTVT.

Here the CDR3 reads CASRPLTGNQETQYF. CDR3 nucleotides: TGTGCCAGCAGACCTCTTACAGGGAACCAAGAGACCCAGTACTTC. The V call is TRBV11-2, the J call TRBJ2-5; D might be TRBD1 (6 bases). The CDR3 has 15 amino acids. CDR1 and CDR2 from the germline V gene are SGHAT and FQNNGV. V gave up 6 bases and J gave up 0 bases, with 14 bases separating them.

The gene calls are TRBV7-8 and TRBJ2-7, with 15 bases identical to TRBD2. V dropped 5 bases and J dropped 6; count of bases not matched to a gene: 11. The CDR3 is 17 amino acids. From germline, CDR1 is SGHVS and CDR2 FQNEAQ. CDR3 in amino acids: CASSDSLGLAGGSEQYF. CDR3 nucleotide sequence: TGTGCCAGCAGCGACTCCCTGGGACTAGCGGGAGGTAGCGAGCAGTACTTC. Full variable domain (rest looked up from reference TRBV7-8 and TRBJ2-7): GAGVSQSPRYKVAKRGQDVALRCDPISGHVSLFWYQQALGQGPEFLTYFQNEAQLDKSGLPSDRFFAERPEGSVSTLKIQRTQQEDSAVYLCASSDSLGLAGGSEQYFGPGTRLTVT.